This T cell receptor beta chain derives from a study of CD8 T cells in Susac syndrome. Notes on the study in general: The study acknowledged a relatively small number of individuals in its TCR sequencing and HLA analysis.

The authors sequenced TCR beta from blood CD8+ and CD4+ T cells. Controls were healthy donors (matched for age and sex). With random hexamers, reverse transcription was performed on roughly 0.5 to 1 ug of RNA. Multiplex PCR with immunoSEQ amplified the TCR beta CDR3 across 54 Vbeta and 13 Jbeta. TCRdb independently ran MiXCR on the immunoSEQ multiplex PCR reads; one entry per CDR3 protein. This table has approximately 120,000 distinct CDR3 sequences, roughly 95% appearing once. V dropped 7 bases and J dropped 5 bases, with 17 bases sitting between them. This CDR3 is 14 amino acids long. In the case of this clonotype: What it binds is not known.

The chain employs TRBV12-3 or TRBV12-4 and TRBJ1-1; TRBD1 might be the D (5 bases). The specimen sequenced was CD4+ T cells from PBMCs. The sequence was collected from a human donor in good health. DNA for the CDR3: TGTGCCAGCATCCTTACGGGTAAGGGGACTGAAGCTTTCTTT. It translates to CASILTGKGTEAFF.